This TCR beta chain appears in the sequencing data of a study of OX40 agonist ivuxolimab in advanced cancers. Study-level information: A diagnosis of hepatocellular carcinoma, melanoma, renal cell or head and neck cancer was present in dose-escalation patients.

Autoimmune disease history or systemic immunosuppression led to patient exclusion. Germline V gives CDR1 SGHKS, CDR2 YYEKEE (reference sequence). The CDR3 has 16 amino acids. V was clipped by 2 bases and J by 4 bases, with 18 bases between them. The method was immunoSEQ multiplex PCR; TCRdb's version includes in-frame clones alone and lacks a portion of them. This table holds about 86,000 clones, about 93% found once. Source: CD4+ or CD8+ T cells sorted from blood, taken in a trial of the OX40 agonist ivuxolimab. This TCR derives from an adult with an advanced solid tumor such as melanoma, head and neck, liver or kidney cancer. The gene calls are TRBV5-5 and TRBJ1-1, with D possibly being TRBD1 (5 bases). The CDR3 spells CASSFGGVWASTEAFF. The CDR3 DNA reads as TGTGCCAGCAGCTTCGGAGGGGTTTGGGCGTCCACTGAAGCTTTCTTT.